The clone carrying this T cell receptor (beta chain) was observed a handful of times. Its antigen is currently unknown. Through a sample-barcoded 5' primer and a J-beta primer mix, a second PCR was run for roughly 7 to 12 cycles. Unique molecular identifiers of 12 random nucleotides labeled each cDNA. Via MiXCR, TCRdb re-called the 5' RACE reads, giving one row per CDR3 protein. Among some 1 million distinct CDR3 sequences listed, 45% were seen once. This sample stems from a study of blood T cells in healthy people across ages. Whole-study results and caveats: A greater number of naive CD4+ cells and higher diversity distinguished long-lived donors from aged donors. No one knew whether donors had CMV, which possibly confounded expanded clonotype changes.

The CDR3 contains 16 residues. V dropped 7 bases and J dropped 3 bases, with 22 bases sitting between them. Germline lookup yields CDR1 SNHLY and CDR2 FYNNEI. This TCR was recovered from a woman in her sixties in good health. Sequenced sample: blood. This chain uses TRBV2 with TRBJ2-7; D is perhaps TRBD2 (6 bases). The CDR3 DNA reads as TGTGCCAGCATTCCGAACCCGGGGGTTCAAAACTACGAGCAGTACTTC. This sequence encodes CASIPNPGVQNYEQYF.